The 17 T cell receptor beta chains below were found in one sample sequenced in a study of vaccination effects on CD4 cells after COVID-19. Subsequent to a culture period of about ten days, CD4+ T cells were isolated. Either the BNT162b2 or mRNA-1273 vaccine was given to participants in two doses. These TCRs are of unknown antigen specificity. Clones were read by immunoSEQ multiplex PCR, and TCRdb kept only the in-frame ones, dropping some. The sample lists about 40,000 clones, approximately 70% seen once, with 6.5% to 8.5% in the top ten. The specimen comprised CD4+ T cells from PBMCs cultured without peptide, sampled after COVID-19 vaccination. The receptors derive from a human donor who received a COVID-19 vaccine.

The chain couples TRBV19 to TRBJ1-5, with 7 bases matching TRBD1. The V gene's germline CDR1 is LNHDA and CDR2 SQIVND (reference sequence). There are 15 residues in the CDR3. V shed 7 bases, J shed 0 bases, and the junction held 6 bases outside the gene matches. The DNA for the CDR3 is TGTGCCAGTAAGCAGGGGGGTCTTAGCAATCAGCCCCAGCATTTT. Translated: CASKQGGLSNQPQHF. Full variable domain (rest looked up from reference TRBV19 and TRBJ1-5): DGGITQSPKYLFRKEGQNVTLSCEQNLNHDAMYWYRQDPGQGLRLIYYSQIVNDFQKGDIAEGYSVSREKKESFPLTVTSAQKNPTAFYLCASKQGGLSNQPQHFGDGTRLSIL.

The chain links TRBV7-8 to TRBJ2-7; 10 bases map to TRBD2. Trimming at V came to 2 bases and at J to 0 bases, leaving 16 bases not matched to a gene. From germline, CDR1 is SGHVS and CDR2 FQNEAQ. This CDR3 spans 20 amino acids. The CDR3: CASSLSQWVAGGPLSYEQYF. For the CDR3, the DNA is TGTGCCAGCAGCTTATCTCAGTGGGTAGCGGGAGGTCCTCTCTCCTACGAGCAGTACTTC.

The chain couples TRBV27 to TRBJ2-7, with D maybe TRBD1 (5 bases). Trimming left V 3 bases short and J 3 bases short, with 15 bases between. The CDR3 extends over 15 amino acids. The germline gives CDR1 MNHEY, CDR2 SMNVEV (reference sequence). The CDR3 loop reads CASSFGVSGNYEQYF. CDR3 nucleotide sequence: TGTGCCAGCAGTTTTGGGGTGTCAGGGAACTACGAGCAGTACTTC.

The chain joins TRBV3-1 (or the pseudogene TRBV3-2) to TRBJ1-6; D is undetermined. Per the germline V gene, CDR1 is LGHDT and CDR2 is YNNKEL (reference sequence). Trimming pared 5 bases from V and 5 bases from J, leaving 16 bases between. CDR3 length: 16 amino acids. In nucleotides, the CDR3 is TGTGCCAGCAGCTCACTGCTCATACATCATAATTCACCCCTCCACTTT. It codes for CASSSLLIHHNSPLHF.

This clone appeared once. This chain joins TRBV10-3 and TRBJ2-2; possibly TRBD1 for D (7 bases). CDR3 length equals 17 residues. V was trimmed by 6 bases and J by 2 bases, leaving 19 bases between them. The V gene's germline CDR1 is ENHRY and CDR2 SYGVKD. CDR3 DNA: TGTGCCATCAGGGGGGGTCTAGGACAGGCCAACACCGGGGAGCTGTTTTTT. Translating gives CAIRGGLGQANTGELFF.

The rearrangement links TRBV6-5 to TRBJ1-1; 7 bases line up with TRBD1. Per the germline V gene, CDR1 is MNHEY and CDR2 is SVGAGI. This CDR3 region has 14 residues. After removal of 6 bases from V and 4 bases from J, the junction contained 8 bases not matched to a gene. The CDR3 region has the DNA TGTGCCAGCAGGACCGCACCAGGGGGCACTGAAGCTTTCTTT. As protein: CASRTAPGGTEAFF.

This clone has a handful of counts. The V and J genes are TRBV12-5 and TRBJ2-1, with D possibly matching TRBD2 (5 bases). There are 15 residues in the CDR3. From germline, CDR1 is LGHNT and CDR2 FRNRAP. V was shortened by 7 bases and J by 1 base, with 14 bases between the two germline ends. DNA for the CDR3: TGTGCTAGTGCCGCGGGTTACTCTTCCTACAATGAGCAGTTCTTC. This translates into CASAAGYSSYNEQFF.

CDR3 coding DNA: TGTGCCAGCAGCCCGGGACTAGCGGGGTCTGGGGCCAACGTCCTGACTTTC. Translation gives CASSPGLAGSGANVLTF. V usage is TRBV3-1 (or the pseudogene TRBV3-2) and J usage is TRBJ2-6, with 13 bases that match TRBD2. The CDR3 loop spans 17 amino acids. The trim removed 4 bases at V and 1 base at J, leaving 1 base unmatched. Germline V lookup: CDR1 LGHDT, CDR2 YNNKEL (reference sequence).

The V gene is TRBV27, the J gene TRBJ2-3; 8 bases agree with TRBD1. The germline gives CDR1 MNHEY, CDR2 SMNVEV (reference sequence). The CDR3 is made up of 15 amino acids. The trim removed 4 bases at V and 4 bases at J, leaving 7 bases unmatched. The CDR3 is CASSSGRGRADTQYF. The CDR3 DNA sequence: TGTGCCAGCAGTTCAGGCAGGGGGCGCGCAGATACGCAGTATTTT.

CDR3 bases: TGTGCCAGCTCGCCGAGGACAGGGTACGAAAAACTGTTTTTT. It specifies CASSPRTGYEKLFF. V usage is TRBV18 and J usage is TRBJ1-4, with TRBD1 matching over 8 bases. V lost 6 bases to trimming and J lost 8 bases; unmatched junction nucleotides: 8. CDR3 length: 14 residues. Germline CDR1 and CDR2: KGHSH and LQKENI.

The genes are TRBV4-2 and TRBJ2-2; D possibly corresponds to TRBD1 (6 bases). Germline CDR1 is LGHNA and CDR2 is YNFKEQ. V lost 0 bases to trimming and J lost 8 bases, with 16 bases between them. The CDR3 runs 16 residues. In DNA, the CDR3 is TGTGCCAGCAGCCAAGATATGTGGGGGCGGGTTGGGGAGCTGTTTTTT. It specifies CASSQDMWGRVGELFF.

The chain couples TRBV7-9 to TRBJ1-6, with D possibly TRBD1 on 5 matching bases. This CDR3 has 14 residues. With 5 bases removed from V and 9 bases from J, the gap between germline ends came to 14 bases. Germline CDR1 reads SEHNR; CDR2 reads FQNEAQ (reference sequence). The CDR3 nucleotides read TGTGCCAGCAGCACACAGGACGGTGCTTCACCCCTCCACTTT. As protein: CASSTQDGASPLHF.

V is TRBV6-6 and J is TRBJ1-4; no reliable D call. Germline V gene sequence: CDR1 MNHNY, CDR2 SVGAGI (reference sequence). The germline V and J ends were trimmed by 2 bases and 6 bases, with 7 bases remaining between them. This CDR3 comprises 13 residues. The CDR3 loop is CASSYGNYEKLFF. In DNA, the CDR3 is TGTGCCAGCAGTTACGGGAACTATGAAAAACTGTTTTTT.

The J gene is TRBJ1-5, the V gene TRBV19, with D maybe TRBD1 (6 bases). The CDR3 covers 14 residues. V lost 10 bases and J lost 0, with 13 bases in between. Germline V gene lookup returns CDR1 LNHDA and CDR2 SQIVND (reference sequence). The CDR3 nucleotides read TGTGCCACCAGGGGTCGGGATAGCAATCAGCCCCAGCATTTT. It yields the protein CATRGRDSNQPQHF.

The V and J genes are TRBV2 and TRBJ1-3; 9 positions agree with TRBD1. CDR1 and CDR2 (germline): SNHLY, FYNNEI. The trim removed 5 bases at V and 2 bases at J, leaving 4 bases unmatched. This CDR3 region has 15 residues. The CDR3 bases are TGTGCCAGCAGTTTGGGACAGGGTGCTGGAAACACCATATATTTT. It is translated as CASSLGQGAGNTIYF. Drawing the rest from reference TRBV2 and TRBJ1-3, the complete variable domain is EPEVTQTPSHQVTQMGQEVILRCVPISNHLYFYWYRQILGQKVEFLVSFYNNEISEKSEIFDDQFSVERPDGSNFTLKIRSTKLEDSAMYFCASSLGQGAGNTIYFGEGSWLTVV.

This clone occurred once. The V gene is TRBV10-3, the J gene TRBJ2-2, with 8 nucleotides matching TRBD2. The ends lost 0 bases at V and 4 bases at J; junction bases unmatched: 7. From germline, CDR1 is ENHRY and CDR2 SYGVKD. This CDR3 region has 17 residues. The CDR3 DNA follows: TGTGCCATCAGTGAGTCGCAAGCGGGAGTCTTCACCGGGGAGCTGTTTTTT. The encoded protein is CAISESQAGVFTGELFF.

This chain uses TRBV6-5 with TRBJ1-2; D is uncertain. Germline assignment: CDR1 MNHEY and CDR2 SVGAGI. The CDR3 runs to 15 residues. The V and J ends lost 0 bases and 0 bases respectively, with 8 bases between them. CDR3 region: CASSYSFSTNYGYTF. The CDR3 nucleotides read TGTGCCAGCAGTTACTCGTTTTCCACTAACTATGGCTACACCTTC.